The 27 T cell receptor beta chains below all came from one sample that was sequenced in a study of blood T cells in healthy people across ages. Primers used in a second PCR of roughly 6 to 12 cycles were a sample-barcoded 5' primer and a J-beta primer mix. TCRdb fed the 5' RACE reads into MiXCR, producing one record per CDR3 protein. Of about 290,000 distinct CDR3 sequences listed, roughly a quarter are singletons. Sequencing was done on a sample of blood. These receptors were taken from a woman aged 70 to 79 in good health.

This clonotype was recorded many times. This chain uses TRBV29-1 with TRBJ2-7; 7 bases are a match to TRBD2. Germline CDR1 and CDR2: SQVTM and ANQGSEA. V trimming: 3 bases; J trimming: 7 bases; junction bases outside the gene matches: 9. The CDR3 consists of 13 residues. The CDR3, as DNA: TGCAGCGTTGAGTCAATCACCGGGGGGGAGCAGTACTTC. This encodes CSVESITGGEQYF.

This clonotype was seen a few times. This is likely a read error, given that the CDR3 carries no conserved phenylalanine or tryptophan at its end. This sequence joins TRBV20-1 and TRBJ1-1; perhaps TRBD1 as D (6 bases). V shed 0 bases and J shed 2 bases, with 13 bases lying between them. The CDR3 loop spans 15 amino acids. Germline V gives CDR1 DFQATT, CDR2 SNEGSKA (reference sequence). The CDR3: CSARDRVQGNTEAFS. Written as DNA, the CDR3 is TGCAGTGCTAGAGATCGGGTACAGGGCAACACTGAAGCTTTCTCT.

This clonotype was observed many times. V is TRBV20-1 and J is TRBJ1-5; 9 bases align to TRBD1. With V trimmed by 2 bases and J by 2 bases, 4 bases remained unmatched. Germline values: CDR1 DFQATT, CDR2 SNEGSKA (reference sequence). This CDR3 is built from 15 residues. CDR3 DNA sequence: TGCAGTGCTAGATCCCGGGACAGGGGCAATCAGCCCCAGCATTTT. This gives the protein CSARSRDRGNQPQHF.

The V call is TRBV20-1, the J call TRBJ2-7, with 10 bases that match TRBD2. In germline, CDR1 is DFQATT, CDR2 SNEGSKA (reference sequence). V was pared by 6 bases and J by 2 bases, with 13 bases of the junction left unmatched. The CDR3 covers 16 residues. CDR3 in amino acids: CSASRASGSSPYEQYF. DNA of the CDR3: TGCAGTGCCTCCCGAGCTAGCGGGAGTTCCCCCTACGAGCAGTACTTC.

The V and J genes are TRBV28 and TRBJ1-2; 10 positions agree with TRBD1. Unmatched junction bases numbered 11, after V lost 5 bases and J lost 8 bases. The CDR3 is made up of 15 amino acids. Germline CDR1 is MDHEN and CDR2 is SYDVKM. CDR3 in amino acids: CASSHRQGAGEGYTF. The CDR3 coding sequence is TGTGCCAGCAGTCACCGACAGGGGGCGGGAGAAGGCTACACCTTC.

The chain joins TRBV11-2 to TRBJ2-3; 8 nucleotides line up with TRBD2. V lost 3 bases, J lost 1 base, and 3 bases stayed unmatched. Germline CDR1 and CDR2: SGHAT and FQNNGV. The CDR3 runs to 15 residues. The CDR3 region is CASSFTTSGTDTQYF. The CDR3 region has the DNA TGTGCCAGCAGCTTTACGACTAGCGGCACAGATACGCAGTATTTT.

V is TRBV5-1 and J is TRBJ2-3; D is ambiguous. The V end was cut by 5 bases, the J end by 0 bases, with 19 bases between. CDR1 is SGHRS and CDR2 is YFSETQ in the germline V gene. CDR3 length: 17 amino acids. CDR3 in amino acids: CASSLGWAATSTDTQYF. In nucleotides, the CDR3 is TGCGCCAGCAGTCTCGGGTGGGCGGCGACTAGCACAGATACGCAGTATTTT.

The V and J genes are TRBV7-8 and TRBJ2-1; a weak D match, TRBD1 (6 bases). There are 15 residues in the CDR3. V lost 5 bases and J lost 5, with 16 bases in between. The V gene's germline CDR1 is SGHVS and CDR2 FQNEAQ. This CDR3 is CASSQGRGGDNEQFF. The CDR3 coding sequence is TGTGCCAGCAGCCAGGGGCGCGGTGGGGACAATGAGCAGTTCTTC.

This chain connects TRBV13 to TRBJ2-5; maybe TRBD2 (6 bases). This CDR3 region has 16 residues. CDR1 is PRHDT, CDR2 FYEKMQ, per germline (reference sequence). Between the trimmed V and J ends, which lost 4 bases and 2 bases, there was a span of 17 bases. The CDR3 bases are TGTGCCAGCAGCTCTCGCCTAGCGATAAGGCAAGAGACCCAGTACTTC. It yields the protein CASSSRLAIRQETQYF.

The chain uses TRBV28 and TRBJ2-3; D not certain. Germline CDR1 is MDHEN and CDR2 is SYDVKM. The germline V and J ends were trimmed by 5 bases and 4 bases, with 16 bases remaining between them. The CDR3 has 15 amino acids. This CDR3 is CASSLGSSLADTQYF. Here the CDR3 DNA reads TGTGCCAGCAGTCTGGGTAGCTCCTTGGCAGATACGCAGTATTTT.

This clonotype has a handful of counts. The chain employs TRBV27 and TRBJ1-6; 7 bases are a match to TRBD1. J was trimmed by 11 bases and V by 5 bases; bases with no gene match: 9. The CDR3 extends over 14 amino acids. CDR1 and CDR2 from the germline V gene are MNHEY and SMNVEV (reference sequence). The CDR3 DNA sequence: TGTGCCAGCAGTCGGGACAGTCGAGGGACACCCCTCCACTTT. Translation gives CASSRDSRGTPLHF.

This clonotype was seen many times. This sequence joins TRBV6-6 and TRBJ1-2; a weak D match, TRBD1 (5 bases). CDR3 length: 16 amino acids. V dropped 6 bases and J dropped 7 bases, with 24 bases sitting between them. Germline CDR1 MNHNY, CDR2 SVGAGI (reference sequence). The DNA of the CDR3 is TGTGCCAGCAGCTCACTCAGTCGGGGGTCGAAGTTTGGCTACACCTTC. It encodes CASSSLSRGSKFGYTF.

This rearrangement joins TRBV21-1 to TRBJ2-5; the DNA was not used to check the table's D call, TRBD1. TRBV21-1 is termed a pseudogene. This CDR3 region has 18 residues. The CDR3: CASTNRQESGDRQETQYF. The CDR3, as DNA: TGTGCCAGCACCAATCGACAGGAATCGGGAGATCGGCAAGAGACCCAGTACTTC.

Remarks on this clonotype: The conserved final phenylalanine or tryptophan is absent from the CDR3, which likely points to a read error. CDR3 sequence: CSARAQGLAKNIQYL. The DNA for the CDR3 is TGCAGTGCTAGAGCTCAGGGGTTAGCCAAAAACATTCAGTACCTC. The V gene is TRBV20-1, the J gene TRBJ2-4, with TRBD1 as a possible D gene (6 bases). The CDR3 has 15 residues. Trimming took 1 base from V and 0 from J, leaving 10 bases between them. Germline CDR1 DFQATT, CDR2 SNEGSKA (reference sequence).

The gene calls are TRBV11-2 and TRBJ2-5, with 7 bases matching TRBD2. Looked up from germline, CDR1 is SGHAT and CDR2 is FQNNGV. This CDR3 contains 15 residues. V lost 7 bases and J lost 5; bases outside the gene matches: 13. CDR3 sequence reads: CASNLGFSGMETQYF. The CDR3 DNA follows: TGTGCCAGCAACCTGGGGTTCAGCGGGATGGAGACCCAGTACTTC.

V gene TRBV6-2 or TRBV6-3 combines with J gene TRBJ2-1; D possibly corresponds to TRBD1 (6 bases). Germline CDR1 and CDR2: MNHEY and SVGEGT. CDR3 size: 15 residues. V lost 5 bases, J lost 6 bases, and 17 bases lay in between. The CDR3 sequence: CASSRDTARPNEQFF. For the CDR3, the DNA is TGTGCCAGCAGTAGGGACACTGCCCGCCCCAATGAGCAGTTCTTC.

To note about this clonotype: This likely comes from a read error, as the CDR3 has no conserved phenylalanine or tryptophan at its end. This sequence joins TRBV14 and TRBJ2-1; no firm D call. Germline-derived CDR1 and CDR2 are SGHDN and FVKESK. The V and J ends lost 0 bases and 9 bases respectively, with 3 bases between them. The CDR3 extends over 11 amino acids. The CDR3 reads CASSQEREQFL. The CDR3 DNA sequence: TGTGCCAGCAGCCAAGAACGTGAGCAGTTCCTC.

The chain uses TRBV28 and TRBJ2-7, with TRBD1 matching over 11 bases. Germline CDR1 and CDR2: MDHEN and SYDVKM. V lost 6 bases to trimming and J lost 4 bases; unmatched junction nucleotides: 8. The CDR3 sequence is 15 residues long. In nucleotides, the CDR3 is TGTGCCAGCAGCCCCCCCGGGACAGGGGGTTACGAGCAGTACTTC. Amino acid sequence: CASSPPGTGGYEQYF.

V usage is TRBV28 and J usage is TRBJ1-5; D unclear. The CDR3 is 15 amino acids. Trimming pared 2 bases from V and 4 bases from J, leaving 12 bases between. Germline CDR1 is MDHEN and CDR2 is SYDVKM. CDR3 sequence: CASSLLGGPNQPQHF. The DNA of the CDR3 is TGTGCCAGCAGTTTACTTGGCGGCCCAAATCAGCCCCAGCATTTT. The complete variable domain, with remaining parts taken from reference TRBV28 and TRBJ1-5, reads DVKVTQSSRYLVKRTGEKVFLECVQDMDHENMFWYRQDPGLGLRLIYFSYDVKMKEKGDIPEGYSVSREKKERFSLILESASTNQTSMYLCASSLLGGPNQPQHFGDGTRLSIL.

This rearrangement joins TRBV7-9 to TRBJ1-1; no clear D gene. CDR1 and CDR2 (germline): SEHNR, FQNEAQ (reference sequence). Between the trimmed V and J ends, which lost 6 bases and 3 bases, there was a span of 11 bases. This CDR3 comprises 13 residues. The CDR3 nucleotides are TGTGCCAGCAGTCAAGATTTGGACACTGAAGCTTTCTTT. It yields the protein CASSQDLDTEAFF. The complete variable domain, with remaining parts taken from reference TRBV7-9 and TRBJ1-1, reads DTGVSQNPRHKITKRGQNVTFRCDPISEHNRLYWYRQTLGQGPEFLTYFQNEAQLEKSRLLSDRFSAERPKGSFSTLEIQRTEQGDSAMYLCASSQDLDTEAFFGQGTRLTVV.

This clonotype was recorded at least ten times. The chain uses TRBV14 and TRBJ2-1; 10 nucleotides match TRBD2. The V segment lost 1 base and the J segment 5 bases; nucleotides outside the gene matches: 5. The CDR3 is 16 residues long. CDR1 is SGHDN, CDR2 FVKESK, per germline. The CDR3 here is CASSQALGLADNEQFF. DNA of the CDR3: TGTGCCAGCAGCCAAGCTCTAGGACTAGCGGACAATGAGCAGTTCTTC.

CDR3 protein: CSARERKMGDGYTF. As DNA, the CDR3 is TGCAGTGCTAGAGAGCGCAAAATGGGGGATGGCTACACCTTC. V gene TRBV20-1 combines with J gene TRBJ1-2, with D possibly being TRBD1 (5 bases). This CDR3 spans 14 amino acids. In germline, CDR1 is DFQATT, CDR2 SNEGSKA (reference sequence). V lost 0 bases, J lost 6 bases, and 14 bases lay in between.

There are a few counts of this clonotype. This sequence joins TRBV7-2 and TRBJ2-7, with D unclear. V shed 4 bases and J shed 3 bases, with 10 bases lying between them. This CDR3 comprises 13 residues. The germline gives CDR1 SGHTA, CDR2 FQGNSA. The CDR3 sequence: CASSSILLYEQYF. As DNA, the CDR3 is TGTGCCAGCAGCTCGATCCTACTCTACGAGCAGTACTTC.

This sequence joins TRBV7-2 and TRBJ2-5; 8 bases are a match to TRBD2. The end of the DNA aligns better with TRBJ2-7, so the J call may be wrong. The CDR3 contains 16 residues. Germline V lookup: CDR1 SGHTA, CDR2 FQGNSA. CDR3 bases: TGTGCCAGCAGCTCCACCGGGGGGGCCGTAGCCTACGAGCAGTACTTC. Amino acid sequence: CASSSTGGAVAYEQYF.

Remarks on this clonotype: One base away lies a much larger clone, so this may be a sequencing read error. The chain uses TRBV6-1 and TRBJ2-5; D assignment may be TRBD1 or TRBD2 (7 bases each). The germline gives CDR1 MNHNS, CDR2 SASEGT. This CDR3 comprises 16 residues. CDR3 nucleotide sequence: TGTGTCAGCAGATCTCAGGGGGGGGCTTTTCAAGAGACCCAGTACTTC. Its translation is CVSRSQGGAFQETQYF.

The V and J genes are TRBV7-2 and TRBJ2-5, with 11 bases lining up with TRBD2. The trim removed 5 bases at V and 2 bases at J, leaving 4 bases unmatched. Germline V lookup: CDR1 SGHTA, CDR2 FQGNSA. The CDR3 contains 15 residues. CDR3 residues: CASSTRLAGQETQYF. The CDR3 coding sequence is TGTGCCAGCAGCACAAGACTAGCGGGGCAAGAGACCCAGTACTTC.

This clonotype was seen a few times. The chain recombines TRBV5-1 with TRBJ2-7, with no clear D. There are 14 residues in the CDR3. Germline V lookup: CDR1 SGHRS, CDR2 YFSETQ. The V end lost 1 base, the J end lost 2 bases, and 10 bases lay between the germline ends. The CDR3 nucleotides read TGCGCCAGCAGCTTGATCCCATGGGCCTACGAGCAGTACTTC. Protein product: CASSLIPWAYEQYF.